This is a list of T cell receptor beta chains from one sample in a study of CD8+ T cells in alopecia areata. Measured with immunoSEQ multiplex PCR; TCRdb has only the in-frame clones, and not every one. The sample shows fewer than 200,000 clones, approximately 70% of them seen only once. The material was CD8+ T cells sorted from blood, obtained at week 0. All receptors come from a human donor with alopecia areata. CDR3s include the opening cysteine and the closing phenylalanine or tryptophan. Fields, in order: D gene, clone size, V gene, J gene, CDR3 DNA, CDR3 protein. D genes are given only for firm matches. Expanded clones get a size class; other rows say once, few or many, or leave the size out.

NA,few,TRBV5-6,TRBJ2-2,TGTGCCAGCAGTATGGGCTCCGGGGAGCTGTTTTTT,CASSMGSGELFF
NA,NA,TRBV25-1,TRBJ2-7,TGTGCCAGCAGTGAATCAGGGGGGCGAGTCTCCGGGCAGTACTTC,CASSESGGRVSGQYF
NA,NA,TRBV7-9,TRBJ1-5,TGTGCCAGCAGCTTGCAGTCAAATCAGCCCCAGCATTTT,CASSLQSNQPQHF
NA,few,TRBV6-4,TRBJ2-1,TGTGCCAGCAGTGACAAGGGGGGCGCCCACAATGAGCAGTTCTTC,CASSDKGGAHNEQFF
NA,NA,TRBV15,TRBJ1-5,TGTGCCACCAGCAGTGTCTTAAGCAATCAGCCCCAGCATTTT,CATSSVLSNQPQHF
NA,NA,TRBV2,TRBJ1-1,TGTGCCAGCAGCCCGGGGGGACACACTGAAGCTTTCTTT,CASSPGGHTEAFF
NA,NA,TRBV13,TRBJ2-7,TGTGCCAGCAGCGCGGGCAGGGGCGAAACGACCTACGAGCAGTACTTC,CASSAGRGETTYEQYF
NA,NA,TRBV6-5,TRBJ2-5,TGTGCCAGCTACCAGAGGACCCGCCAAGAGACCCAGTACTTC,CASYQRTRQETQYF
TRBD1,NA,TRBV30,TRBJ2-5,TGTGCCTGGGTTCAGACAGGGGGATCGGAGACCCAGTACTTC,CAWVQTGGSETQYF
NA,NA,TRBV7-9,TRBJ1-6,TGTGCCAGCATCTTTGATTCACCCCTCCACTTT,CASIFDSPLHF
NA,NA,TRBV29-1,TRBJ2-1,TGCAGCGTTGGTGACGGGGGCCCCTCCTACAATGAGCAGTTCTTC,CSVGDGGPSYNEQFF
NA,few,TRBV5-6,TRBJ2-6,TGTGCCAGCAGCTTTGGGACGGCAGCTGGGGCCAACGTCCTGACTTTC,CASSFGTAAGANVLTF
NA,NA,TRBV29-1,TRBJ1-2,TGCAGCGTTCCCAGCCATGAGGGTGGCTACACCTTC,CSVPSHEGGYTF
NA,NA,TRBV15,TRBJ1-1,TGTGCCACCAGCAGAGATCGGGGGGACAACACTGAAGCTTTCTTT,CATSRDRGDNTEAFF
NA,NA,TRBV27,TRBJ2-1,TGTGCCAGCAGTTTATACTCCACAGGGTCGTATGAGCAGTTCTTC,CASSLYSTGSYEQFF
NA,NA,TRBV13,TRBJ2-3,TGTGCCAGCAGCGACCGGCCTGGAGATACGCAGTATTTT,CASSDRPGDTQYF
NA,NA,TRBV19,TRBJ1-5,TGTGCCAGTAGTATAAGTATTAATCAGCCCCAGCATTTT,CASSISINQPQHF
NA,once,TRBV5-1,TRBJ2-7,TGCGCCAGCATGGGTTCGGGGGACGGAAGGTACTTC,CASMGSGDGRYF
NA,NA,TRBV4-1,TRBJ2-7,TGCGCCAGCAGCCAGTCACAACACTACGAGCAGTACTTC,CASSQSQHYEQYF
NA,once,TRBV7-9,TRBJ1-5,TGTGCCAGCAGCTTAGAACACGATAGCAATCAGCCCCAGCATTTT,CASSLEHDSNQPQHF
TRBD1,few,TRBV29-1,TRBJ2-7,TGCAGCGTTGGAATTCGGGACAGGGGTTCCGACGAGCAGTACTTC,CSVGIRDRGSDEQYF
NA,NA,TRBV11-3,TRBJ2-7,TGTGCCAGCAGTCTGACAGGTTCCAACGAGCAGTACTTC,CASSLTGSNEQYF
TRBD2,NA,TRBV5-1,TRBJ2-5,TGCGCCAGCAGCTTGGCTCTAGCGGGGGCCGATCAAGAGACCCAGTACTTC,CASSLALAGADQETQYF
NA,once,TRBV13,TRBJ2-5,TGTGCCAGCAGCATAAACCAGGGCCAAGAGACCCAGTACTTC,CASSINQGQETQYF
NA,NA,TRBV5-1,TRBJ1-4,TGCGCCAGCAGCCCGAACACCCGCTACAGGGCCGAGGATGAAAAACTGTTTTTT,CASSPNTRYRAEDEKLFF
NA,NA,TRBV5-4,TRBJ2-7,TGTGCCAGCAGCTTCGGTGAAGACTACGAGCAGTACTTC,CASSFGEDYEQYF
NA,NA,TRBV10-3,TRBJ2-5,TGTGCCATCAGTGAGATGGAAGAGACCCAGTACTTC,CAISEMEETQYF
NA,NA,TRBV5-6,TRBJ1-2,TGTGCCAGCAGCTTGTCCAGAAACTATGGCTACACCTTC,CASSLSRNYGYTF
NA,NA,TRBV11-2,TRBJ1-2,TGTGCCAGCAGCTTAGGAGGCCGGGATGGCTACACCTTC,CASSLGGRDGYTF
NA,NA,TRBV2,TRBJ2-3,TGTGCCAGCAGCACTTGGGTTGCTAGCACAGATACGCAGTATTTT,CASSTWVASTDTQYF
TRBD2,NA,TRBV4-1,TRBJ2-5,TGCGCCAGCAGCCACCTGGGCGGGGGACTCCAAGAGACCCAGTACTTC,CASSHLGGGLQETQYF
NA,NA,TRBV29-1,TRBJ2-7,TGCAGCGTTAATGACAGTCCCTACGAGCAGTACTTC,CSVNDSPYEQYF
TRBD1,NA,TRBV19,TRBJ1-2,TGTGCCAGTAGCCCACAGGGGAACTATGGCTACACCTTC,CASSPQGNYGYTF
TRBD1,NA,TRBV29-1,TRBJ2-7,TGCAGCGTTGGACAGGGGGCCAGGGAGCAGTACTTC,CSVGQGAREQYF
NA,NA,TRBV7-6,TRBJ2-3,TGTGCCAGCAGCTTGAGGCAGCATAGCACAGATACGCAGTATTTT,CASSLRQHSTDTQYF
NA,NA,TRBV7-9,TRBJ2-2,TGTGCCAGCAGCTATCTATCATCCGGGGAGCTGTTTTTT,CASSYLSSGELFF
TRBD1,once,TRBV6-5,TRBJ1-1,TGTGCCAGCAGCATCCGACAGGGCTCGGACACTGAAGCTTTCTTT,CASSIRQGSDTEAFF
NA,NA,TRBV25-1,TRBJ2-5,TGTGCCAGCAGTCATGAAGCTCCATTAAGGAAAGAGACCCAGTACTTC,CASSHEAPLRKETQYF
NA,NA,TRBV29-1,TRBJ2-5,TGCAGCGTTGTTTTGGGGGCAGGAGAGACCCAGTACTTC,CSVVLGAGETQYF
NA,few,TRBV5-6,TRBJ2-1,TGTGCCAGCAGCTGGGGAACTAACTACAATGAGCAGTTCTTC,CASSWGTNYNEQFF
NA,NA,TRBV6-4,TRBJ1-2,TGTGCCAGCAGTGACTCCTTTGGGGACTATGGCTACACCTTC,CASSDSFGDYGYTF
NA,NA,TRBV27,TRBJ1-1,TGTGCCAGCAGTTTAAGCAGGGGGAACACTGAAGCTTTCTTT,CASSLSRGNTEAFF
TRBD1,few,TRBV7-3,TRBJ1-2,TGTGCCAGCAGCGACGGGACAGGGGTTGGCTACACCTTC,CASSDGTGVGYTF
NA,NA,TRBV6-1,TRBJ2-7,TGTGCCAGCAGTGAAGACAGATACTACGAGCAGTACTTC,CASSEDRYYEQYF
NA,NA,TRBV5-1,TRBJ2-1,TGCGCCAGCAGCTCGGAAACGAATTATCCGGATGAGCAGTTCTTC,CASSSETNYPDEQFF
TRBD2,few,TRBV4-2,TRBJ2-1,TGTGCCAGCGGTAGGACTAGCGGGGGAAATGAGCAGTTCTTC,CASGRTSGGNEQFF
TRBD1,NA,TRBV15,TRBJ1-2,TGTGCCACCAGCGCCCTAGGACAGGGGCAAGGCTATGGCTACACCTTC,CATSALGQGQGYGYTF
NA,NA,TRBV11-2,TRBJ2-3,TGTGCTAGCAACAGAGACTCCACAGATACGCAGTATTTT,CASNRDSTDTQYF